This note documents a single T cell receptor (beta chain) sequence. TCRdb's copy holds only in-frame clones and misses some; the assay was immunoSEQ multiplex PCR. The data contain 100,000 to 150,000 clones, about 86% of them singletons. The data belong to a study of blood T cell repertoires in COVID-19. The V and J ends lost 6 bases and 5 bases, in that order; junction bases with no gene match: 12. The germline V gene has CDR1 SGDLS and CDR2 YYNGEE. This CDR3 comprises 15 residues. Sequencing was performed on PBMCs or T cells enriched from blood (not recorded which). This sequence originates from a man between 40 and 49 years old with acute COVID-19. The V gene is TRBV9, the J gene TRBJ2-5; 8 positions match TRBD1. The CDR3 bases are TGTGCCAGCACGCCGACTCAGGGGGCGCGGGAGACCCAGTACTTC. The encoded protein is CASTPTQGARETQYF.